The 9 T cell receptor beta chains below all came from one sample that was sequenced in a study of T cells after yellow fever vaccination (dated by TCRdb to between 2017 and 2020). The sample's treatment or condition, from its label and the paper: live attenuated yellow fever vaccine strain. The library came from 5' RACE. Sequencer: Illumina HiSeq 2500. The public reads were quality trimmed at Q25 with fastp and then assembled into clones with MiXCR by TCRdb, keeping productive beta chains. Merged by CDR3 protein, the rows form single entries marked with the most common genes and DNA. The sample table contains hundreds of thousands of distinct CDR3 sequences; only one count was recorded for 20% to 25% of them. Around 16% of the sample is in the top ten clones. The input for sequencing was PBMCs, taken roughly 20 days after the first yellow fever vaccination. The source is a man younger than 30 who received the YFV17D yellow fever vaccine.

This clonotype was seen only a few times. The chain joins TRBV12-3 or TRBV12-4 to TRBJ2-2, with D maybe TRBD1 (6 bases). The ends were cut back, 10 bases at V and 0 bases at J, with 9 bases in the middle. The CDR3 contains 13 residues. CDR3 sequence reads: CAISGANTGELFF. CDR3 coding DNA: TGTGCCATCTCAGGGGCGAACACCGGGGAGCTGTTTTTT.

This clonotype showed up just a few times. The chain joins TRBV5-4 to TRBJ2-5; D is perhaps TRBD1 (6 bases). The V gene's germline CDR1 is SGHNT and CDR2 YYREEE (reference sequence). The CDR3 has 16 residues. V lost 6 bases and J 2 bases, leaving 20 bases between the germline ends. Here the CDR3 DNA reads TGTGCCAGCAACCCAGGACAGACTAAGACACAAGAGACCCAGTACTTC. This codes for CASNPGQTKTQETQYF.

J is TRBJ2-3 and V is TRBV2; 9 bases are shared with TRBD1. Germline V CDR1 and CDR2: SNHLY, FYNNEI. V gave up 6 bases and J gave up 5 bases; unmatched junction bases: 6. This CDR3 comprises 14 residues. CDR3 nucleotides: TGTGCCAGCAGCCGGGACAGGGATATAGATACGCAGTATTTT. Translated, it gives CASSRDRDIDTQYF.

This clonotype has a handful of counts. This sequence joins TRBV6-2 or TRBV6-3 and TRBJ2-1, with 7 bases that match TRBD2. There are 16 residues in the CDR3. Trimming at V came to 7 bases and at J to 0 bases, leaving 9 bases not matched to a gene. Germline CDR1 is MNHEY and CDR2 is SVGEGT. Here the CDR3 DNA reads TGTGCCAGCATCCCCGCCGCGGGGGTCTCCTACAATGAGCAGTTCTTC. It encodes CASIPAAGVSYNEQFF.

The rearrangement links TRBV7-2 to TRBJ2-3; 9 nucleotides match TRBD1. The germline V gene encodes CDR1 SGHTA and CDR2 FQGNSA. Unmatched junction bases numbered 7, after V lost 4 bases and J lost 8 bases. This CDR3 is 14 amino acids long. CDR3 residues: CASSYNRGQSTQYF. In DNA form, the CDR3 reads TGTGCCAGCAGCTACAACAGGGGGCAGAGTACGCAGTATTTT.

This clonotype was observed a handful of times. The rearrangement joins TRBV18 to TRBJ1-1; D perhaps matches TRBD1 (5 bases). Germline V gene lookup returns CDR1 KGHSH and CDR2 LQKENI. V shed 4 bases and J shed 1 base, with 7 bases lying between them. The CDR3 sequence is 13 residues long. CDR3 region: CASSQQENTEAFF. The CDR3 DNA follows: TGTGCCAGCTCACAACAGGAGAACACTGAAGCTTTCTTT.

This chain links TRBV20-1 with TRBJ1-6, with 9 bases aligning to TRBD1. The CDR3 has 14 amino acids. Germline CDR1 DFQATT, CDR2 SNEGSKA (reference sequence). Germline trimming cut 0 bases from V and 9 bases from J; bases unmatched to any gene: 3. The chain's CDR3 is CSAREQGAGSPLHF. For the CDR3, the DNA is TGCAGTGCTAGAGAACAGGGGGCCGGTTCACCCCTCCACTTT.

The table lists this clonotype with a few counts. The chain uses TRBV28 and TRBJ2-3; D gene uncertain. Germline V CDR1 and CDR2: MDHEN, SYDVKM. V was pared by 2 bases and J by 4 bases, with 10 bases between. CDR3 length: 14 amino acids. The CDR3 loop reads CASSLMGKSDTQYF. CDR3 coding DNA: TGTGCCAGCAGTTTAATGGGAAAGTCAGATACGCAGTATTTT.

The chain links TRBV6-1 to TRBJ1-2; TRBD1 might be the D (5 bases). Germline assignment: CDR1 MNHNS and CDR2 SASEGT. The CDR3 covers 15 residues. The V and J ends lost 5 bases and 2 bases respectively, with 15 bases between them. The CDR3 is CASSRSGTHNYGYTF. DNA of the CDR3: TGTGCCAGCAGTCGCTCCGGGACGCACAACTATGGCTACACCTTC.